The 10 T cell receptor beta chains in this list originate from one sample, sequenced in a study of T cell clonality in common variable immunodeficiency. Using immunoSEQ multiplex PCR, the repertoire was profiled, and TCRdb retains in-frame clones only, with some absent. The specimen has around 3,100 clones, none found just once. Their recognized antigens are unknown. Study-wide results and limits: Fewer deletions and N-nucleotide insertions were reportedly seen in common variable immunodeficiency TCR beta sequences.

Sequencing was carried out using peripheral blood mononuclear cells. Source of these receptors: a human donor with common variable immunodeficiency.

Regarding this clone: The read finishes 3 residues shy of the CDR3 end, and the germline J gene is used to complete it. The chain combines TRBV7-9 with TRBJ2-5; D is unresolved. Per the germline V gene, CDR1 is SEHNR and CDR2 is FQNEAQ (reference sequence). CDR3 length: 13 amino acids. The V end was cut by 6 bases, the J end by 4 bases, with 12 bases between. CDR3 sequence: CASSLQLGETQYF. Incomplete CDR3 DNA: TGTGCCAGCAGTCTCCAGCTAGGAGAGACC.

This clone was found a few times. Incomplete CDR3 DNA: TGTGCCAGCAGTTGGACAGGGGTGGAGTCCTACAATGAG. Protein: CASSWTGVESYNE. The whole CDR3 region reads CASSWTGVESYNEQFF. The V gene is TRBV6-2 or TRBV6-3, the J gene TRBJ2-1; 9 nucleotides line up with TRBD1. The read gets to within 3 residues of the CDR3 end, and the germline J gene fills in the rest. J lost 1 base, V lost 4 bases, and 5 bases had no gene match. CDR1 is MNHEY, CDR2 SVGEGT, per germline. There are 16 residues in the CDR3.

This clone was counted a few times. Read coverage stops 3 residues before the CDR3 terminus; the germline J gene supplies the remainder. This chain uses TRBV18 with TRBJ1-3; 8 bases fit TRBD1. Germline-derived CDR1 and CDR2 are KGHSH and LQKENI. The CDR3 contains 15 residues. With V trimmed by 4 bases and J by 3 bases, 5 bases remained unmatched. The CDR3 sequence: CASSQETGVGNTIYF. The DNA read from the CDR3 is TGTGCCAGCTCACAGGAGACAGGGGTTGGAAACACC.

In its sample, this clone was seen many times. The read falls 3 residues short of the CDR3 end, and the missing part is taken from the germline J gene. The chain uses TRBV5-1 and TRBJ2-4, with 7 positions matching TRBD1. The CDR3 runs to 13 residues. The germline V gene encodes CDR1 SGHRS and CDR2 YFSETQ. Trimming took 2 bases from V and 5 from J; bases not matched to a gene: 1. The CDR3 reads CASSLTGENIQYF. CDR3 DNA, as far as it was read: TGCGCCAGCAGCTTAACAGGGGAAAACATT.

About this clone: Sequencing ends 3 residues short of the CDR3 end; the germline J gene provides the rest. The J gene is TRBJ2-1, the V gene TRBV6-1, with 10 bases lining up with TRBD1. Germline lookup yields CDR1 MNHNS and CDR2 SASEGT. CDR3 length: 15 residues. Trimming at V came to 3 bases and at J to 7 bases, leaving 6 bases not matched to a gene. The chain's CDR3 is CASSDLGQGTNEQFF. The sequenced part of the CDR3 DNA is TGTGCCAGCAGTGACCTGGGACAGGGGACGAATGAG.

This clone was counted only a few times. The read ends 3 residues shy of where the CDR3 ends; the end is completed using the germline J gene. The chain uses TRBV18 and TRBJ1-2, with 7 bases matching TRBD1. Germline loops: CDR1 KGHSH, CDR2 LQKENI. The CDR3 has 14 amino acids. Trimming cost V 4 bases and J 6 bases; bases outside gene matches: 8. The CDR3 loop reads CASSLSGQGDGYTF. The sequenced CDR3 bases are TGTGCCAGCTCACTCTCCGGCCAGGGGGATGGC. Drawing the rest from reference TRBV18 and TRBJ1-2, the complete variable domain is NAGVMQNPRHLVRRRGQEARLRCSPMKGHSHVYWYRQLPEEGLKFMVYLQKENIIDESGMPKERFSAEFPKEGPSILRIQQVVRGDSAAYFCASSLSGQGDGYTFGSGTRLTVV.

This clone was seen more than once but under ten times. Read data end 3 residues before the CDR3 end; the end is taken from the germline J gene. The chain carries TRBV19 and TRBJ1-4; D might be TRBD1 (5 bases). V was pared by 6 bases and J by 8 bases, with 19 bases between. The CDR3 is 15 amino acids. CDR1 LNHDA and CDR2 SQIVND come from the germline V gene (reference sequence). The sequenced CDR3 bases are TGTGCCAGTAGGAATACAGGAGTTGGTGGAGAAAAA. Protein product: CASRNTGVGGEK. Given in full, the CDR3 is CASRNTGVGGEKLFF.

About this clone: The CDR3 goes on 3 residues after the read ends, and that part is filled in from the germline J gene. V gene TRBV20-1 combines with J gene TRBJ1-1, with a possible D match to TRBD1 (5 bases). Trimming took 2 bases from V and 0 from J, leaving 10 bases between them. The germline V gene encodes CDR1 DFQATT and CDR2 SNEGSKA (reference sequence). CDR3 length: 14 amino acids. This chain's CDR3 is CSARKAGLNTEAFF. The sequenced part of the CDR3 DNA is TGCAGTGCTAGAAAGGCAGGGCTGAACACTGAA.

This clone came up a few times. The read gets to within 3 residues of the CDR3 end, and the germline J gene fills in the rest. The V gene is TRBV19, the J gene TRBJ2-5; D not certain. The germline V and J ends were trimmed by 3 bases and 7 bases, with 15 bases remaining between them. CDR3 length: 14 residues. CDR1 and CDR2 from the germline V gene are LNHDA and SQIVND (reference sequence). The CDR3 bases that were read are TGTGCCAGTAGTATCACCCCTAGTCGAGGGACC. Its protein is CASSITPSRGT. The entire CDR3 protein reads CASSITPSRGTQYF.

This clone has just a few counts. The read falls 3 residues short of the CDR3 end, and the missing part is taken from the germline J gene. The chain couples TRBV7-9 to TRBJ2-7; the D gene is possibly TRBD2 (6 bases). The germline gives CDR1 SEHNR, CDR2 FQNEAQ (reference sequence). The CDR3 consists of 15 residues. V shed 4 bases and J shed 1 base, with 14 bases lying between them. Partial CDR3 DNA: TGTGCCAGCAGCTCCCGGGGGACGGCGTCCTACGAG. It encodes CASSSRGTASYE. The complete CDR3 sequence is CASSSRGTASYEQYF.